Listed below are T cell receptor beta chains from one sample, sequenced in a study of molecular identifiers for immune sequencing clone quantification. TCRdb reprocessed the PCR reads via MiXCR and lists one record per CDR3 protein. The sample has about 510,000 distinct CDR3 sequences; approximately 25% are singletons. Sample: naive CD8+ T cells from blood, with Jurkat cell RNA spiked in. These receptors originate from a human donor in good health. Some libraries in this study had Jurkat cell RNA spiked in. CDR3s include the opening cysteine and the closing phenylalanine or tryptophan. The D gene is left open where the match is weak. Only some rows state a clone size, as once, few, many or a class for expanded clones.

v_gene	abundance	d_gene	j_gene	CDR3nt	CDR3aa
TRBV25-1	few	-	TRBJ1-1	TGTGCCAGCAGTGAATGGTACAGAGGGCAGGAAGAAGCTTTCTTT	CASSEWYRGQEEAFF
TRBV5-8	many	-	TRBJ2-3	TGTGCCAGCAGCTGGATGCCCCCTCCCGCTTCCGCACTACATACGCAGTATTTT	CASSWMPPPASALHTQYF
TRBV21-1	-	-	TRBJ1-1	TGTGCCAGCAGCAAAAAAACCCCTGAAGCTTTCTTT	CASSKKTPEAFF
TRBV6-2/TRBV6-3	few	TRBD1	TRBJ1-1	TGTGCCAGCAGTTACGGGACAGGGATTGCTGAAGCTTTCTTT	CASSYGTGIAEAFF
TRBV2	many	TRBD2	TRBJ2-3	TGTGCCAGCAGCAGGGGGACTAGCGGGGGTGCGACAGATACGCAGTATTTT	CASSRGTSGGATDTQYF
TRBV9	-	TRBD2	TRBJ2-4	TGTGCCAGCAGCGTAGAGCAGCGGGGGGCGATTCAGTACTTC	CASSVEQRGAIQYF
TRBV7-6	many	TRBD1	TRBJ1-1	TGTGCCAGCAGCTCAAGGAGGACAGGGGGCTGGACTGAAGCTTTCTTT	CASSSRRTGGWTEAFF
TRBV5-1	many	-	TRBJ1-1	TGCGCCAGCAGCTTGATTCAGAACACTGAAGCTTTCTTT	CASSLIQNTEAFF
TRBV7-6	few	TRBD2	TRBJ2-3	TGTGCCAGCAGCTTATATAGCGGGAGGGCCCCAGATACGCAGTATTTT	CASSLYSGRAPDTQYF
TRBV7-2	many	-	TRBJ2-3	TGTGCCAGCAGCCCAAATCCTCAAGTACTGGGCACAGATACGCAGTATTTT	CASSPNPQVLGTDTQYF
TRBV19	-	-	TRBJ2-2	TGTGCCAGTAGTATAGGTTGGGTAACCGGGGAGCTGTTTTTT	CASSIGWVTGELFF
TRBV6-2/TRBV6-3	-	-	TRBJ2-2	TGTGCCAGCAGTCCCTGGGGGCAAGACAAGAACACCGGGGAGCTGTTTTTT	CASSPWGQDKNTGELFF
TRBV5-3	few	-	TRBJ2-3	TGTGCCAGCAGCCGCGGACCAGGGGACTGGGGCACAGATACGCAGTATTTT	CASSRGPGDWGTDTQYF
TRBV7-8	-	-	TRBJ2-1	TGTGCCGGCAGCCAACAGGGCATCCATGAGCAGTTCTTC	CAGSQQGIHEQFF
TRBV27	-	-	TRBJ2-1	TGTGCCAGCAGCCACCCCAGATCTAGATACAATGAGCAGTTCTTC	CASSHPRSRYNEQFF
TRBV20-1	few	-	TRBJ2-2	TGCAGTGCCAACGCGCCTAGCGAGAACACCGGGGAGCTGTTTTTT	CSANAPSENTGELFF
TRBV30	-	-	TRBJ1-5	TGTGCCTGGGGGCCGGGCAATCAGCCCCAGCATTTT	CAWGPGNQPQHF
TRBV11-2	-	-	TRBJ2-2	TGTGCCAGCAGCTCCCTTGTTAGCACCGGGGAGCTGTTTTTT	CASSSLVSTGELFF
TRBV27	few	TRBD2	TRBJ2-7	TGTGCCAGCAGTTTTCGGGGGGGGCTGTACGAGCAGTACTTC	CASSFRGGLYEQYF
TRBV5-1	-	-	TRBJ2-7	TGCGCCAGCAAGGAGGACTACGAGCAGTACTTC	CASKEDYEQYF
TRBV9	-	TRBD1	TRBJ1-2	TGTGCCAGCAGTTCGGGACAGGGGGCTCATGGCTACACCTTC	CASSSGQGAHGYTF
TRBV11-2	-	-	TRBJ2-5	TGTGCCAGCAGCTTAGATCAAGCCAGCGTCCAAGGGACCCAGTACTTC	CASSLDQASVQGTQYF
TRBV28	few	TRBD1	TRBJ1-1	TGTGCCAGCAGTTTACCGCAAATGGACAGGCTCACTGAAGCTTTCTTT	CASSLPQMDRLTEAFF
TRBV19	few	-	TRBJ2-7	TGTGCCAGTAGTATAGACCCCAACTACGAGCAGTACTTC	CASSIDPNYEQYF
TRBV7-2	few	-	TRBJ2-2	TGTGCCAGCAGCCCCCAAGTTGGGGGCACCGGGGAGCTGTTTTTT	CASSPQVGGTGELFF
TRBV30	few	-	TRBJ2-3	TGTGCCTGGAGCTACGGGCGGGGAGATACGCAGTATTTT	CAWSYGRGDTQYF
TRBV4-2	few	TRBD2	TRBJ2-7	TGTGCCAGCAGCCCACAGTTCGGGACTAGCGGGAGGTACGAGCAGTACTTC	CASSPQFGTSGRYEQYF
TRBV6-5	-	-	TRBJ2-1	TGTGCCAGCAGTGCTCTAATTTACGCTGAGCAGTTCTTC	CASSALIYAEQFF
TRBV7-9	-	-	TRBJ2-3	TGTGCCAGCAGCTCAAGTAACACAGATACGCAGTATTTT	CASSSSNTDTQYF
TRBV12-3/TRBV12-4	-	-	TRBJ2-5	TGTGCCAGCAGTTTAGGTGGTTTTGAGACCCAGTACTTC	CASSLGGFETQYF
TRBV5-1	many	-	TRBJ2-3	TGCGCCAGCAGCTCCGACCCTAGCACAGATACGCAGTATTTT	CASSSDPSTDTQYF
TRBV25-1	many	-	TRBJ2-5	TGTGCCAGCAGTGAATTATTGCGGGCCGAAGAGACCCGGTACTTC	CASSELLRAEETRYF
TRBV12-3/TRBV12-4	-	TRBD2	TRBJ2-1	TGTGCCAGCAGTTTATCAGCTAGCGGGAGGTTTAATGAGCAGTTCTTC	CASSLSASGRFNEQFF
TRBV15	-	-	TRBJ1-1	TGTGCCCCCAGCAGTCGACCCGCCGCCGCTGAAGCTTTCTTT	CAPSSRPAAAEAFF
TRBV6-6	-	-	TRBJ2-1	TGTGCCAGCAGCCGGACACAATACAATGAGCAGTTCTTC	CASSRTQYNEQFF
TRBV6-2/TRBV6-3	few	-	TRBJ2-1	TGTGCCAGCAGCGCTTCCTTGGGGAGCTCCTACAATGAGCAGTTCTTC	CASSASLGSSYNEQFF
TRBV5-4	-	-	TRBJ2-7	TGTGCCAGCAGCCCAACGCACACCTCCTACGAGCAGTACTTC	CASSPTHTSYEQYF
TRBV11-2	-	TRBD2	TRBJ2-1	TGTGCCAGCAGCCTGCTCTTGGCGGGAGACTACAATGAGCAGTTCTTC	CASSLLLAGDYNEQFF
TRBV12-3/TRBV12-4	few	-	TRBJ2-7	TGTGCCAGCAGTCCCCCGACTAGTCTTTGGGAGCAGTACTTC	CASSPPTSLWEQYF
TRBV4-3	-	TRBD2	TRBJ2-5	TGCGCCAGCAGCCAAGACGTAGCGGGGAGGCAGACCCAGTACTTC	CASSQDVAGRQTQYF
TRBV5-1	many	-	TRBJ2-7	TGCGCCAGCAGCTTGGGGCATCTCCGGGAGCAGTACTTC	CASSLGHLREQYF
TRBV29-1	many	TRBD1	TRBJ1-1	TGCAGCGTAGCACAGGGGGGCCCTGAAGCTTTCTTT	CSVAQGGPEAFF
TRBV11-2	-	TRBD1	TRBJ2-6	TGTGCCAGCAGCTTTCCCACGAGGGGGCTCGGGGCCAACGTCCAGACTTTC	CASSFPTRGLGANVQTF
TRBV7-9	-	-	TRBJ2-1	TGTGCCAGCAGCTTAGAAGGGGGAACCTACAATGAGCAGTTCTTC	CASSLEGGTYNEQFF
TRBV9	many	TRBD1	TRBJ2-3	TGTGCCAGCAGCGTCGGACAGGGCGTAGATACGCAGTATTTT	CASSVGQGVDTQYF